The present TCR beta chain was sequenced within a study of blood T cell repertoires in COVID-19. Whole-study context: Donors in the United States, Italy and Spain gave samples during acute or convalescent COVID-19.

The protocol was immunoSEQ multiplex PCR, while the TCRdb copy is restricted to in-frame clones and leaves out a portion. The sample has 450,000 or so clones; less than 95% are singletons. This clone has only a few counts. The origin of this receptor is a man aged 18-30 years who had recovered from COVID-19. Sequenced material: PBMCs or T cells enriched from blood (not recorded which).

CDR3 nucleotide sequence: TGTGCCAGCATGGGAGGGGGAGACACCGGGGAGCTGTTTTTT. It translates to CASMGGGDTGELFF. The V call is TRBV6-4, the J call TRBJ2-2; the D gene is possibly TRBD2 (7 bases). The CDR3 extends over 14 amino acids. Germline CDR1 reads MRHNA; CDR2 reads SNTAGT. V shed 7 bases and J shed 3 bases, with 12 bases lying between them.